What follows are 13 T cell receptor beta chains derived from one specimen sequenced in a study of CD8 T cells in Susac syndrome. A quantity of roughly 0.5 to 1 ug RNA underwent reverse transcription using random hexamers. TCRdb used MiXCR to reprocess the immunoSEQ multiplex PCR reads, holding one entry per CDR3 protein. The sample includes 85,000 to 130,000 distinct CDR3 sequences, roughly 95% seen only once; the top ten take around 0.4%. Input material: CD8+ T cells from PBMCs. All receptors come from a human donor with Susac syndrome.

The chain carries TRBV2 and TRBJ1-2, with D perhaps matching TRBD1 (6 bases). Looked up from germline, CDR1 is SNHLY and CDR2 is FYNNEI. V was shortened by 10 bases and J by 6 bases, with 15 bases between the two germline ends. CDR3 length equals 12 residues. This chain's CDR3 is CATLERQDGYTF. DNA of the CDR3: TGTGCCACCCTCGAGCGACAGGATGGCTACACCTTC.

In this sample, this clonotype turned up once. V gene TRBV7-9 combines with J gene TRBJ1-1; no clear D. This CDR3 region has 12 residues. V lost 5 bases and J 5 bases, leaving 9 bases between the germline ends. Germline CDR1 reads SEHNR; CDR2 reads FQNEAQ (reference sequence). The CDR3 coding sequence is TGTGCCAGCAGCCAACCCGGGACTGAAGCTTTCTTT. Its translation: CASSQPGTEAFF.

V usage is TRBV10-3 and J usage is TRBJ1-2; D is uncertain. The CDR3 is 14 amino acids. Per germline, CDR1 ENHRY and CDR2 SYGVKD. Deletions cut 2 bases from V and 1 base from J, with 8 bases between. CDR3 sequence (DNA): TGTGCCATCAGTGAGGACGGCCTTAACTATGGCTACACCTTC. This codes for CAISEDGLNYGYTF.

This chain joins TRBV5-1 and TRBJ1-5; D unclear. Trimming removed 3 bases from V and 5 bases from J, with 6 bases in between. The CDR3 has 12 residues. CDR1 and CDR2 from the germline V gene are SGHRS and YFSETQ. The CDR3 reads CASSWADQPQHF. The CDR3 DNA reads TGCGCCAGCAGCTGGGCCGATCAGCCCCAGCATTTT.

The rearrangement uses TRBV5-1 and TRBJ2-1, with 8 bases aligning to TRBD2. Germline V gene data show CDR1 as SGHRS and CDR2 as YFSETQ. The length of the CDR3 is 14 residues. V was clipped by 3 bases and J by 6 bases; unmatched bases: 5. The CDR3 DNA reads TGCGCCAGCAGCTCGGGGGGGCCTAGCAATGAGCAGTTCTTC. Translation gives CASSSGGPSNEQFF.

The rearrangement uses TRBV20-1 and TRBJ1-5; D not resolved. The CDR3 covers 12 residues. Between the trimmed V and J ends, which lost 2 bases and 5 bases, there was a span of 7 bases. CDR1 is DFQATT and CDR2 is SNEGSKA in the germline V gene (reference sequence). CDR3 sequence reads: CSARSKDQPQHF. The CDR3 DNA reads as TGCAGTGCTAGATCCAAGGATCAGCCCCAGCATTTT.

The CDR3 here is CASSPTPTSGGLETQYF. CDR3 DNA: TGTGCCAGCAGCCCTACACCGACTAGCGGGGGACTAGAGACCCAGTACTTC. The J gene is TRBJ2-5, the V gene TRBV3-1; 12 bases line up with TRBD2. There are 17 residues in the CDR3. V lost 4 bases, J lost 4 bases, and 10 bases stayed unmatched. Germline V gene sequence: CDR1 LGHDT, CDR2 YNNKEL (reference sequence).

The V gene is TRBV19, the J gene TRBJ1-2, with a tentative D call TRBD1 (5 bases). Trimming removed 2 bases from V and 0 bases from J, with 10 bases in between. The CDR3 has 15 amino acids. CDR1 is LNHDA, CDR2 SQIVND, per germline (reference sequence). CDR3: CASSITGTANYGYTF. The CDR3 nucleotides are TGTGCCAGTAGTATAACCGGGACGGCTAACTATGGCTACACCTTC.

J is TRBJ2-3 and V is TRBV7-9, with D maybe TRBD2 (6 bases). The CDR3 sequence is 14 residues long. Germline V lookup: CDR1 SEHNR, CDR2 FQNEAQ (reference sequence). Trimming took off 10 bases at V and 4 bases at J, with 18 bases between the two ends. The CDR3 coding sequence is TGTGCCATTCCGCCGGAGGGGATCGCAGATACGCAGTATTTT. Protein sequence: CAIPPEGIADTQYF.

This clonotype was observed a few times. The rearrangement links TRBV6-5 to TRBJ2-3, with D uncertain. The V end lost 2 bases, the J end lost 6 bases, and 12 bases lay between the germline ends. The CDR3 has 14 amino acids. Germline CDR1 reads MNHEY; CDR2 reads SVGAGI. In DNA, the CDR3 is TGTGCCAGCAGTTACGAGCAGGCATGGGATACGCAGTATTTT. It codes for CASSYEQAWDTQYF.

The J gene is TRBJ2-5, the V gene TRBV20-1; TRBD1 matches 8 bases. Germline CDR1 and CDR2: DFQATT and SNEGSKA (reference sequence). V was clipped by 3 bases and J by 5 bases; unmatched bases: 17. The CDR3 contains 17 residues. CDR3 in amino acids: CSARGGPDREVDETQYF. CDR3 sequence (DNA): TGCAGTGCTAGGGGGGGCCCGGACAGGGAGGTAGACGAGACCCAGTACTTC.

The J gene is TRBJ2-5, the V gene TRBV9; D possibly corresponds to TRBD1 (5 bases). V lost 2 bases, J lost 3 bases, and 11 bases lay in between. In germline, CDR1 is SGDLS, CDR2 YYNGEE. This CDR3 contains 14 residues. CDR3 DNA: TGTGCCAGCAGCGTTCGGGCAGGGAAAGAGACCCAGTACTTC. Its protein product is CASSVRAGKETQYF.

The chain uses TRBV15 and TRBJ1-2, with a weak D call TRBD1 (5 bases). Trimming took off 0 bases at V and 6 bases at J, with 17 bases between the two ends. Per the germline V gene, CDR1 is LNHNV and CDR2 is YYDKDF (reference sequence). The CDR3 spans 16 residues. The CDR3 nucleotides are TGTGCCACCAGCAGAGACCAGGGCTCCTTAAGGGATGGCTACACCTTC. It translates to CATSRDQGSLRDGYTF.